This T cell receptor beta chain emerged from a study of control samples from healthy donors and cancer patients. This clone occurred a few times. The table came from immunoSEQ multiplex PCR; TCRdb's copy has only in-frame clones and leaves some out. The data contain over 80,000 clones, around 82% of them singletons. The sample comprised blood. The sequence derives from a man aged 55-75 years in good health.

As DNA, the CDR3 is TGTGCCTGGAGGATCGGCAGGCACTCTGGAAACACCATATATTTT. Its translation: CAWRIGRHSGNTIYF. The chain employs TRBV30 and TRBJ1-3; D is uncertain. The CDR3 totals 15 residues. The V gene's germline CDR1 is GTSNPN and CDR2 SVGIG (reference sequence). V lost 3 bases and J 0 bases, leaving 12 bases between the germline ends.